Sequencing of this T cell receptor beta chain was carried out in a study of blood T cell repertoires in COVID-19 (dated by TCRdb to about 2020). With respect to the entire study: Samples from collaborators originated in the United States, Italy and Spain and spanned both the acute and convalescent phases of COVID-19. Samples came from the ongoing ImmuneRACE study (first 160 participants) plus 1,254 subjects from 6 global collaborators. Subjects who had been exposed to COVID-19, were actively infected with it, or had recovered from it provided the deeply sampled blood TCRbeta repertoires that made up the dataset. The repertoires were made available in a free public database intended to serve as a resource for research on the immune response to SARS-CoV-2. Where available, HLA class I and class II types were obtained from metadata supplied by the sample provider rather than from assay-based typing. The material from the prospective study consisted of cDNA or gDNA derived from T cells, B-cell-depleted T cells, or PBMCs. A de-identified subject ID, COVID-19 status, age in years and sex were almost always included in the sample metadata.

To note about this clone: Its antigen is not yet known. Within one base of it there is no much larger clone, and no base qualities were kept.

TCRbeta CDR3 regions were amplified from genomic DNA by means of the immunoSEQ Assay, a bias-controlled multiplex PCR. On the authors' methods: The number of nucleated cells in each sample was estimated from the amplification of reference gene primers within the assay. Sequence reads were collapsed and filtered to measure the absolute abundance of every unique TCRbeta CDR3 rearrangement. For each sample, productive Simpson clonality was calculated by taking the square root of Simpson's diversity index across productive rearrangements. TCRdb took this table from immuneACCESS and kept in-frame rearrangements with V and J called. Such tables lack part of the clones; where checked against another copy, unresolved V genes explain under half of the gap, and the rest is unexplained. D and trimming come from the DNA, and the V and J calls and clone size come from that table. The sample includes under 40,000 clones, with about nine tenths observed a single time. The ten largest clones take up around an eighth of the sample.

Paper-wide results and their limitations: Clinical and demographic metadata were provided uncurated, with the amount varying by source and participant.

Collaborating institutions collected whole blood in K2EDTA tubes following their own protocols. For TCRbeta analysis, collaborator samples were shipped as frozen whole blood, as isolated PBMCs, or as DNA extracted from either sample type. Sequenced input: peripheral blood. This TCR was sampled from a man aged 55 to 70 with active COVID-19.

The CDR3 region reads CSASFRSRGAFF. The DNA is TGCAGTGCTAGTTTTAGGTCCCGCGGGGCTTTCTTT. The chain links TRBV20-1 with TRBJ1-1, with the D gene not clear enough to name. Trimming removed 3 bases from V and 11 bases from J, leaving 16 bases between the germline ends. The CDR1 and CDR2 encoded by the germline V gene (reference sequence) are DFQATT and SNEGSKA. The CDR3 has 12 amino acids, counting the end cysteine and phenylalanine. Here the CDR3 DNA is all that survives: 36 bases in frame from base 1.